Listed below are T cell receptor beta chains from one sample, sequenced in a study of T cell repertoires in cytomegalovirus infection. From the reads, TCRdb called clonotypes with MiXCR, one entry per CDR3 protein. The sample holds about 680,000 distinct CDR3 sequences; 24% are singletons and the top ten take approximately 8.2%. Sequenced sample: CD8+ T cells from PBMCs. These receptor sequences come from a human donor in good health (CMV status not recorded). Some clones in this sample may be carry-over from other donors' samples. CDR3s include the opening cysteine and the closing phenylalanine or tryptophan. D genes are given only for firm matches. Clone size is shown for a subset of rows, as once, few, many or a class of expanded clone.

many	TRBV5-6	TRBJ2-6	-	TGTGCCAGCAGCACATCACGGGCCAACGTCCTGACTTTC	CASSTSRANVLTF
-	TRBV6-5	TRBJ2-1	TRBD2	TGTGCCAGCAGTTCACCGGGACTAGCGGGTATCGATGAGCAGTTCTTC	CASSSPGLAGIDEQFF
-	TRBV20-1	TRBJ2-3	TRBD2	TGCAGTGCTAGGGGACTAGCGGGGGGGCTTGATACGCAGTATTTT	CSARGLAGGLDTQYF
-	TRBV2	TRBJ2-1	-	TGTGCCAGCACCTCGGGATCCTATGACAATGAGCAGTTCTTC	CASTSGSYDNEQFF
-	TRBV7-9	TRBJ1-2	-	TGTGCCAGCAGCTTTAACAGGGAAGGTAATGGCTACACCTTC	CASSFNREGNGYTF
many	TRBV5-4	TRBJ1-1	-	TGTGCCAGCAGCTCTGACATCATGAACACTGAAGCTTTCTTT	CASSSDIMNTEAFF
few	TRBV27	TRBJ2-3	TRBD1	TGTGCCAGCAGTCCTCGGGACAGATTCACAGATACGCAGTATTTT	CASSPRDRFTDTQYF
many	TRBV7-9	TRBJ1-2	-	TGTGCCAGCAGCTTAGGCCGGCAGGGCTACACCTTC	CASSLGRQGYTF
-	TRBV7-4	TRBJ2-4	-	TGTGCCAGCAGCTGGATAACGGCCAAAAACATTCAGTACTTC	CASSWITAKNIQYF
many	TRBV20-1	TRBJ1-2	-	TGCAGGGCAGAGGCTAGCTATTATGGCTACACCTTC	CRAEASYYGYTF
-	TRBV6-2/TRBV6-3	TRBJ2-1	-	TGTGCCAGCAGTTACCCCAGAGGGTCAGGTGGCAATGAGCAGTTCTTC	CASSYPRGSGGNEQFF
-	TRBV29-1	TRBJ1-2	-	TGCAGCGTTCATACAGGGATCTATGGCTACACCTTC	CSVHTGIYGYTF
-	TRBV4-1	TRBJ2-1	-	TGCGCCAGCAGCCAGACCTCAGCATCGAGCTCCTACAATGAGCAGTTCTTC	CASSQTSASSSYNEQFF
many	TRBV7-8	TRBJ1-1	-	TGTGCCAGCAGCTTTGGGGACGGGGGCACTGAAGCTTTCTTT	CASSFGDGGTEAFF
many	TRBV7-9	TRBJ2-3	TRBD1	TGTGCCAGCAGCCACCCGCAGGGGGCAGGCACAGATACGCAGTATTTT	CASSHPQGAGTDTQYF
many	TRBV6-4	TRBJ2-2	-	TGTGCCAGCAGTGAGGGGAACACCGGGGAGCTGTTTTTT	CASSEGNTGELFF
many	TRBV7-2	TRBJ1-5	-	TGTGCCAGCAGCTTAGACTGGGGGCCGAGGGGAAATCAGCCCCAGCATTTT	CASSLDWGPRGNQPQHF
-	TRBV5-1	TRBJ1-2	-	TGCGCCAGCAGCTTGGGCCCGGGGGCCCTCTATGGCTACACCTTC	CASSLGPGALYGYTF
-	TRBV6-6	TRBJ1-1	-	TGTGCCAGCCTAGCAGGGTTCACTGAAGCTTTCTTT	CASLAGFTEAFF
few	TRBV20-1	TRBJ2-1	-	TGCAGTGCTAGAGATCTACGGGGGGCCCCCTACAATGAGCAGTTCTTC	CSARDLRGAPYNEQFF
many	TRBV7-6	TRBJ1-2	TRBD1	TGTGCCAGCAGTATAGGGGGCAACTATGGCTACACCTTC	CASSIGGNYGYTF
-	TRBV6-5	TRBJ2-3	TRBD2	TGTGCCAGCAGTTACTCGCGGCTAGCGGGCACAGATACGCAGTATTTT	CASSYSRLAGTDTQYF
many	TRBV7-6	TRBJ1-2	-	TGTGCCAGCAGAGGGCCCCCAGGCGGACCCAACTATGGCTACACCTTC	CASRGPPGGPNYGYTF
many	TRBV7-2	TRBJ2-1	TRBD2	TGTGCCAGCAGCTTAGAGGTTGGGCGGGGGGCGTTTCCTTACAATGAGCAGTTCTTC	CASSLEVGRGAFPYNEQFF
-	TRBV15	TRBJ2-1	-	TGTGCCACCAGCAGGGCTTGGAGGGGGCTATACAATGAGCAGTTCTTC	CATSRAWRGLYNEQFF
-	TRBV2	TRBJ1-3	TRBD1	TGTGCCAGCAGCAGGGGGCTAGGAAACACCATATATTTT	CASSRGLGNTIYF
many	TRBV7-9	TRBJ2-4	-	TGTGCCAGCAGCGAGACCGGGGTTAAAAACATTCAGTACTTC	CASSETGVKNIQYF
many	TRBV7-6	TRBJ2-7	TRBD1	TGTGCCAGCAGCTCCCGGGACAGGGGCTACGAGCAGTACTTC	CASSSRDRGYEQYF
few	TRBV6-2/TRBV6-3	TRBJ2-1	-	TGTGCCAGCAGTTACTCGTGGGGACTCGAGCAGTTCTTC	CASSYSWGLEQFF